The TCR beta chain described here comes from a study of cytomegalovirus exposure and HLA in healthy donors. Study-level results: Later on, a genetic analysis was performed. It linked a missense variant in DCLRE1C with V- and J-gene trimming of TCR beta. The authors later found TCR association rates varying by HLA locus, with DRB1 most and HLA-C fewest.

It was with 60 Vbeta and 13 Jbeta primers that the PCR ran. Libraries were prepared by immunoSEQ multiplex PCR; TCRdb keeps only in-frame clonotypes and omits some of them. The sample consists of fewer than 110,000 clones, roughly 74% of them appearing once. Worth noting for this clone: Its antigen is undetermined.

The CDR3 runs to 16 residues. Germline V lookup: CDR1 LGHNA, CDR2 YNFKEQ. V shed 1 base and J 7 bases; nucleotides not matched to a gene: 10. This chain connects TRBV4-2 to TRBJ2-4; TRBD1 matches at 7 bases. The sequence derives from a middle-aged woman in good health and CMV-seronegative. The sample comprised PBMCs. The CDR3 loop is CASSQGDSVQKNIQYF. The CDR3 DNA follows: TGTGCCAGCAGCCAAGGGGACAGCGTCCAGAAGAACATTCAGTACTTC.